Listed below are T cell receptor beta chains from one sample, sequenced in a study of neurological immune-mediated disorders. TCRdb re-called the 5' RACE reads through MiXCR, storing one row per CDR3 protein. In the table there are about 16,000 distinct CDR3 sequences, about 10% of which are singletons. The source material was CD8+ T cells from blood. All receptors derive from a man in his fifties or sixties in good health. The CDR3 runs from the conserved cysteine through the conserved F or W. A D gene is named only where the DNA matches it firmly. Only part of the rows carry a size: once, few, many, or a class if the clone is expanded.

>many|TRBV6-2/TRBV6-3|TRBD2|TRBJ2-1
TGTGCCAGCAGTTACGGTTTGAGCGGGAACACCTACAATGAGCAGTTCTTC
CASSYGLSGNTYNEQFF
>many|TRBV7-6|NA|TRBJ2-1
TGTGCCAGCAGCTTGTTCAGGGGATCCTACAATGAGCAGTTCTTC
CASSLFRGSYNEQFF
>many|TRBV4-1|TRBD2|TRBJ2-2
TGCGCCAGCAGGGGACTAGCCGCCGGGGAGCTGTTTTTT
CASRGLAAGELFF
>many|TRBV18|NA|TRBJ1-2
TGTGCCAGCTCACCATGGCGTGGGGACGAAGCTAACTATGGCTACACCTTC
CASSPWRGDEANYGYTF
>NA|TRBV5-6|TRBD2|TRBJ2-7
TGTGCCAGCAGCTTGGACGGACTAGCGGGAGGGACCTACGAGCAGTACTTC
CASSLDGLAGGTYEQYF
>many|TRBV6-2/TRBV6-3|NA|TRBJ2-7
TGTGCCAGCAGTTATACAGGGTTGTACGAGCAGTACTTC
CASSYTGLYEQYF
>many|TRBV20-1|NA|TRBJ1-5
TGCAGTGCTAGTCAGGGCCAGCCCCAGCATTTT
CSASQGQPQHF
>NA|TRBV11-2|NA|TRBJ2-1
TGTGCCAGCAGCTTAGCCAGGAGCTCCTACAATGAGCAGTTCTTC
CASSLARSSYNEQFF
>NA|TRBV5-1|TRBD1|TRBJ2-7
TGCGCCAGCACCTCAGGGATAGGGACAGGGTACGAGCAGTACTTC
CASTSGIGTGYEQYF
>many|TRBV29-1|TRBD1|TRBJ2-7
TGCAGCGTACGCCCGGGACAGGGTACCTACGAGCAGTACTTC
CSVRPGQGTYEQYF
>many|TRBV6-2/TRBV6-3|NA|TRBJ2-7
TGTGCCAGCAGTGGCGGGTATTCCTCCTACGAGCAGTACTTC
CASSGGYSSYEQYF
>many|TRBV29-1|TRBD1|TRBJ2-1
TGCAGCGGCGAGCAGGGGGCCGATGAGCAGTTCTTC
CSGEQGADEQFF
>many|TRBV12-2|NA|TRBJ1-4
TGTGCAAGTCGCTTTGCAGCCCGGGCGGGCGAAAAACTGTTTTTT
CASRFAARAGEKLFF
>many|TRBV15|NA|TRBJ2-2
TGTGCCACCAGCAGAGATGCCCAGGGTGGCTACACCGGGGAGCTGTTTTTT
CATSRDAQGGYTGELFF
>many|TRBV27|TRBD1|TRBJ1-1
TGTGCCAGCAGTTTCGACAGGGGGAGCACTGAAGCTTTCTTT
CASSFDRGSTEAFF
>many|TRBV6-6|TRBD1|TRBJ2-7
TGTGCCAGCAGTTACTCCGGGACAGGGGCCTTGGGGCAGTACTTC
CASSYSGTGALGQYF
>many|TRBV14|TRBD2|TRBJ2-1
TGTGCCAGCAGCCAAGGCGGGAGTAATGAGCAGTTCTTC
CASSQGGSNEQFF
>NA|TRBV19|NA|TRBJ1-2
TGTGCCAGTAGTATCGGAATCGGCTACACCTTC
CASSIGIGYTF
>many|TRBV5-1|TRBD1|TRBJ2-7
TGCGCCAGCAGCGACGGGACAGGGTACTACGAGCAGTACTTC
CASSDGTGYYEQYF
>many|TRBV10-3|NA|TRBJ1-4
TGTGCCATCAGTGAGGAGGGGGGGAGTGAAAAACTGTTTTTT
CAISEEGGSEKLFF
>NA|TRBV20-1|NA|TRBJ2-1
TGCAGTGCTAGTGGCCAAGACTCCTACAATGAGCAGTTCTTC
CSASGQDSYNEQFF
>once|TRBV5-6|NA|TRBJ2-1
TGTGCCAGCAGCTTGGTAGCTAGCGTAGATGAGCAGTTCTTC
CASSLVASVDEQFF
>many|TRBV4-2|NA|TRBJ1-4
TGTGCCAGCAGCACCCCCCCCGGGGCTGCTAATGAAAAACTGTTTTTT
CASSTPPGAANEKLFF
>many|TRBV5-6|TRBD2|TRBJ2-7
TGTGCCAGCAGCTTGGGCACGGGAGGCGAGCAGTACTTC
CASSLGTGGEQYF
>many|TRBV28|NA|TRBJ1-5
TGTGCCAGCAGTTTTATCGGGACCGTTCAGCCCCAGCATTTT
CASSFIGTVQPQHF
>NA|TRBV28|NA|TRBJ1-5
TGTGCCAGCAGTCCTCCCCGGGGGCCCCAGCATTTT
CASSPPRGPQHF
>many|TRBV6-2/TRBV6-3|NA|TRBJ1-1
TGTGCCAGCACTCCCGGGGGGGCTTTCTTT
CASTPGGAFF
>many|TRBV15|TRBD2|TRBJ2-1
TGTGCCACCAGCAGTAGCGGGCCGGGCTCCTACAATGAGCAGTTCTTC
CATSSSGPGSYNEQFF
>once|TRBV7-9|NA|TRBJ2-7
TGTGCCAACAGCGGACATGAATCCTACGAGCAGTACTTC
CANSGHESYEQYF
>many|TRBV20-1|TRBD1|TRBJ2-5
TGCAGTGCTAGACAAGGGACAGCCCAAGAGACCCAGTACTTC
CSARQGTAQETQYF
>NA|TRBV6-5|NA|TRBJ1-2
TGTGCCAGCAGGGACGCGGATGGCTACACCTTC
CASRDADGYTF